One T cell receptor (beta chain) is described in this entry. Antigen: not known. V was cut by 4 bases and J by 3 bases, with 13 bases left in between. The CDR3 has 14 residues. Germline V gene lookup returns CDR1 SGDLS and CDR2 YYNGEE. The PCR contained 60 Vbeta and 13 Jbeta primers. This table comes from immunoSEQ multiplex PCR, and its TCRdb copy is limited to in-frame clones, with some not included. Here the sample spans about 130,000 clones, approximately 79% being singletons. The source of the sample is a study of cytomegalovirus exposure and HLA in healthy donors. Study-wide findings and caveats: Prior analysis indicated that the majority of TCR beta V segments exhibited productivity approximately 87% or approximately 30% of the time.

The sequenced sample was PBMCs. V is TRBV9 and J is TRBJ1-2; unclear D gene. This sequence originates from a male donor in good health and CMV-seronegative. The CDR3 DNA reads TGTGCCAGCAGCCCTTCGACGGGAGACTATGGCTACACCTTC. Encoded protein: CASSPSTGDYGYTF.